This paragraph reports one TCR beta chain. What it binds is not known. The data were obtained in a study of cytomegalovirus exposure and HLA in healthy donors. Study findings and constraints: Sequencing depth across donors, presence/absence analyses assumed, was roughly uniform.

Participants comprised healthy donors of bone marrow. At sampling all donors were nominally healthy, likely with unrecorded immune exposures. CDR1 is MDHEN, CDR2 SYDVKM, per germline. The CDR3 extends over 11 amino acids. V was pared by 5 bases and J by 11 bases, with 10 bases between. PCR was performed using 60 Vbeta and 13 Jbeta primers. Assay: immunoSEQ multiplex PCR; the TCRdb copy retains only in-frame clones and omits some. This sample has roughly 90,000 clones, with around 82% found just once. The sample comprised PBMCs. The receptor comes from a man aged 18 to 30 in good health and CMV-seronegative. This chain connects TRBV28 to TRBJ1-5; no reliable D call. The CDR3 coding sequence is TGTGCCAGCAGTGGGGAGGCGGCCCAGCATTTT. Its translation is CASSGEAAQHF.